One and the same sample provided the 16 T cell receptor beta chains below, sequenced in a study of T cell changes during pregnancy in multiple sclerosis. Some clones are missing from TCRdb's copy, which holds only in-frame ones; the method was immunoSEQ multiplex PCR. The profile shows about 63,000 clones, approximately 93% of them singletons. The input for sequencing was CD8+ T cells from peripheral blood mononuclear cells, taken in the second trimester of pregnancy. These receptors were taken from a female donor with multiple sclerosis, enrolled in a pregnancy study.

The gene calls are TRBV27 and TRBJ2-1; 8 bases fit TRBD2. CDR3 size: 14 residues. Germline CDR1 MNHEY, CDR2 SMNVEV (reference sequence). Trimming cost V 8 bases and J 1 base; bases outside gene matches: 4. DNA for the CDR3: TGTGCCAGCTGTCTAGCGGGTTCCTACAATGAGCAGTTCTTC. This sequence encodes CASCLAGSYNEQFF.

This clone was observed once. This chain uses TRBV10-2 with TRBJ2-1, with 10 bases identical to TRBD2. With V trimmed by 7 bases and J by 6 bases, 3 bases remained unmatched. Germline V gene lookup returns CDR1 WSHSY and CDR2 SAAADI. This CDR3 is 13 amino acids long. CDR3 DNA: TGCGCCAGCACGAGCGGGAGGGGCAATGAGCAGTTCTTC. As protein: CASTSGRGNEQFF.

V is TRBV19 and J is TRBJ2-7; tentatively, D is TRBD1 (7 bases). The CDR3 has 14 residues. Germline V lookup: CDR1 LNHDA, CDR2 SQIVND (reference sequence). Trimming removed 5 bases at V and 3 bases at J, with 14 bases between. The CDR3, as DNA: TGTGCCAGTAGTGCGGGACAGTCGGGCTACGAGCAGTACTTC. This codes for CASSAGQSGYEQYF.

The CDR3 loop reads CASSLTEEYEQYF. CDR3 nucleotides: TGTGCCAGCAGTCTAACTGAAGAGTACGAGCAGTACTTC. The genes are TRBV27 and TRBJ2-7, with no clear D. Germline V gene data show CDR1 as MNHEY and CDR2 as SMNVEV (reference sequence). This CDR3 spans 13 amino acids. V gave up 5 bases and J gave up 4 bases, with 12 bases separating them.

V gene TRBV9 combines with J gene TRBJ2-7; TRBD1 might be the D (5 bases). The ends were cut back, 6 bases at V and 5 bases at J, with 12 bases in the middle. This CDR3 has 12 amino acids. Per germline, CDR1 SGDLS and CDR2 YYNGEE. CDR3 protein: CASNQGFDEQYF. In DNA, the CDR3 is TGTGCCAGCAATCAGGGTTTCGACGAGCAGTACTTC.

The rearrangement uses TRBV4-2 and TRBJ2-1; possibly TRBD2 for D (6 bases). CDR3 length equals 16 residues. The V end was cut by 3 bases, the J end by 0 bases, with 12 bases between. Germline values: CDR1 LGHNA, CDR2 YNFKEQ. In DNA form, the CDR3 reads TGTGCCAGCAGCCAGAACAGCGGGCCCTCCTACAATGAGCAGTTCTTC. It encodes CASSQNSGPSYNEQFF.

The CDR3, as DNA: TGTGCCAGCAGCAAAAACGGGACAGATCCCTACGAGCAGTACTTC. It translates to CASSKNGTDPYEQYF. The chain uses TRBV21-1 and TRBJ2-7; TRBD1 is the table's D call, not checked against the DNA. TRBV21-1 is classified as a pseudogene. This CDR3 is 15 amino acids long.

The chain uses TRBV6-4 and TRBJ1-1; D remains ambiguous. The CDR3 contains 11 residues. Germline CDR1 reads MRHNA; CDR2 reads SNTAGT. V shed 6 bases and J shed 4 bases, with 6 bases lying between them. CDR3 nucleotide sequence: TGTGCCAGCAGGAGAGGCACTGAAGCTTTCTTT. As protein: CASRRGTEAFF.

This chain joins TRBV4-1 and TRBJ2-7; D not resolved. V shed 0 bases and J shed 0 bases, with 6 bases lying between them. This CDR3 has 14 amino acids. Looked up from germline, CDR1 is MGHRA and CDR2 is YSYEKL. CDR3 sequence: CASSQESSSYEQYF. For the CDR3, the DNA is TGCGCCAGCAGCCAAGAGAGTAGCTCCTACGAGCAGTACTTC.

The rearrangement links TRBV5-6 to TRBJ2-5, with D perhaps TRBD2 (6 bases). The germline V and J ends were trimmed by 0 bases and 7 bases, with 16 bases remaining between them. The CDR3 consists of 15 residues. Germline lookup yields CDR1 SGHDT and CDR2 YYEEEE. CDR3 residues: CASSLGGRKGGTQYF. Written as DNA, the CDR3 is TGTGCCAGCAGCTTGGGCGGACGAAAGGGAGGGACCCAGTACTTC.

The chain uses TRBV27 and TRBJ2-4, with D possibly TRBD1 on 6 matching bases. V dropped 5 bases and J dropped 7 bases, with 9 bases sitting between them. Germline V gene data show CDR1 as MNHEY and CDR2 as SMNVEV (reference sequence). This CDR3 has 12 residues. The CDR3 here is CASSPGQNIQYF. Written as DNA, the CDR3 is TGTGCCAGCAGTCCAGGACAGAACATTCAGTACTTC.

This chain uses TRBV4-1 with TRBJ2-1; D is uncertain. This CDR3 region has 16 residues. V lost 4 bases, J lost 2 bases, and 15 bases lay in between. The germline V gene has CDR1 MGHRA and CDR2 YSYEKL. The CDR3 region has the DNA TGCGCCAGCAGCCCGGGTCCAGCGCCCGCCTACAATGAGCAGTTCTTC. Its translation: CASSPGPAPAYNEQFF.

This chain connects TRBV19 to TRBJ2-1; 10 bases align to TRBD2. The CDR3 loop spans 16 amino acids. Germline V gene lookup returns CDR1 LNHDA and CDR2 SQIVND (reference sequence). The V segment lost 3 bases and the J segment 2 bases; nucleotides outside the gene matches: 4. The CDR3 region is CASSIGGLAAYNEQFF. The DNA of the CDR3 is TGTGCCAGTAGTATTGGAGGACTAGCGGCCTACAATGAGCAGTTCTTC.

V is TRBV4-3 and J is TRBJ1-1, with D uncertain. Trimming took off 4 bases at V and 1 base at J, with 7 bases between the two ends. The CDR3 totals 13 residues. Germline values: CDR1 LGHNA, CDR2 YSLEER. The CDR3 DNA sequence: TGCGCCAGCAGCCGGGGAGGGAACACTGAAGCTTTCTTT. It encodes CASSRGGNTEAFF.

The CDR3: CASSAPGSGSSFGELFF. The DNA of the CDR3 is TGCGCCAGCAGTGCCCCGGGTAGCGGGAGCTCTTTCGGGGAGCTGTTTTTT. This rearrangement joins TRBV10-2 to TRBJ2-2, with 9 bases aligning to TRBD2. The CDR3 is 17 residues long. The germline CDR1 and CDR2 sequences are WSHSY and SAAADI. V trimming: 4 bases; J trimming: 7 bases; junction bases outside the gene matches: 13.

This chain uses TRBV27 with TRBJ2-1; 11 nucleotides match TRBD1. J lost 6 bases, V lost 1 base, and 2 bases had no gene match. The CDR3 is 15 residues long. Germline V lookup: CDR1 MNHEY, CDR2 SMNVEV (reference sequence). The CDR3 DNA reads TGTGCCAGCAGTTTATGGGGGACAGGGGGCAATGAGCAGTTCTTC. It specifies CASSLWGTGGNEQFF.